What follows is one T cell receptor (beta chain) and its context. Its antigen is currently unknown. The PCR ran on 60 Vbeta and 13 Jbeta primers. The assay was immunoSEQ multiplex PCR, and TCRdb's table has in-frame clones only and misses some. Among about 180,000 clones, around four fifths were seen once, and the ten largest hold 1.3%. These data come from a study of cytomegalovirus exposure and HLA in healthy donors. Whole-study findings and limits: Rare sequences made up most TCRs, while some public TCRs were found in many donors. Three of the chains that were CMV-associated were confirmed in vitro to be specific for CMV antigens. In an earlier analysis, most TCR beta V segments were productive about 87% or about 30% of the time. Further analysis was carried out later, and it showed several of the most significant clusters appearing linked to common viral pathogens.

Trimming removed 8 bases at V and 9 bases at J, with 14 bases between. There are 12 residues in the CDR3. Looked up from germline, CDR1 is SGHTA and CDR2 is FQGNSA. The origin of this receptor is a man in his thirties or forties in good health and CMV-seronegative. The genes are TRBV7-2 and TRBJ2-1, with D unresolved. The sample was PBMCs. CDR3 bases: TGTGCCAGCGGGTCCCAGCGCGGTGAGCAGTTCTTC. Its translation is CASGSQRGEQFF.